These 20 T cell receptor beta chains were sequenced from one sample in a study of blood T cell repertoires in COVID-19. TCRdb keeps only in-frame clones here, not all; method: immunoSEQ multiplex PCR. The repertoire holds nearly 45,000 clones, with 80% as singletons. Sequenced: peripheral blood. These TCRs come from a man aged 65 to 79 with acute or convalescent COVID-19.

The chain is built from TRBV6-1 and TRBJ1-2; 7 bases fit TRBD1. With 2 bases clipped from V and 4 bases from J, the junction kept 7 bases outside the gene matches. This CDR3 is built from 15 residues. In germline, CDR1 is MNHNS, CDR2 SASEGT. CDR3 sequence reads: CASSESGQRIYGYTF. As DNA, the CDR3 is TGTGCCAGCAGTGAATCGGGACAGAGAATCTATGGCTACACCTTC.

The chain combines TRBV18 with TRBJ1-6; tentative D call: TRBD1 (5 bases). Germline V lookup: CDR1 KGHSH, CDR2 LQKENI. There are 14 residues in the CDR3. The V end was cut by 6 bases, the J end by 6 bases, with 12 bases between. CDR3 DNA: TGTGCCAGCTCGCCGACAGATTTTAATTCACCCCTCCACTTT. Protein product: CASSPTDFNSPLHF. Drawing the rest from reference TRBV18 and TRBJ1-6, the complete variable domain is NAGVMQNPRHLVRRRGQEARLRCSPMKGHSHVYWYRQLPEEGLKFMVYLQKENIIDESGMPKERFSAEFPKEGPSILRIQQVVRGDSAAYFCASSPTDFNSPLHFGNGTRLTVT.

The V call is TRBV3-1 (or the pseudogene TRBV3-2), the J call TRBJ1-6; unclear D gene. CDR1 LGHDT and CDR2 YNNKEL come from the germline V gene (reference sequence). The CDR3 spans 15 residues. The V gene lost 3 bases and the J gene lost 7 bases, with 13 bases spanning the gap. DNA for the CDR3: TGTGCCAGCAGCCAGTCACGGGAGTTCAATTCACCCCTCCACTTT. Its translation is CASSQSREFNSPLHF.

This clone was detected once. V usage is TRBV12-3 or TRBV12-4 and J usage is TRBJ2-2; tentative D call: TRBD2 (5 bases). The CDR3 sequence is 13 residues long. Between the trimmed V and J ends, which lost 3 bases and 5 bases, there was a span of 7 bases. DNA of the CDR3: TGTGCCAGCAGTTTTTCGGGAACCGGGGAGCTGTTTTTT. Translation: CASSFSGTGELFF.

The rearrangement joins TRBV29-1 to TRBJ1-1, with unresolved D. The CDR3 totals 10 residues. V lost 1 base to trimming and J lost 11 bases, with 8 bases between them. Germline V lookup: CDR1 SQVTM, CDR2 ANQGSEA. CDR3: CSVEVRGAFF. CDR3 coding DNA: TGCAGCGTTGAAGTTCGAGGGGCTTTCTTT.

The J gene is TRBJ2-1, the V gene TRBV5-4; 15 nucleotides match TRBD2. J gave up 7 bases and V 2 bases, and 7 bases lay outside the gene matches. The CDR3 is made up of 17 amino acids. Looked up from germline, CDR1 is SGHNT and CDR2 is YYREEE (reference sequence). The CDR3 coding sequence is TGTGCCAGCAGCTTAGGACTAGCGGGGGGGCTGGGTAATGAGCAGTTCTTC. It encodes CASSLGLAGGLGNEQFF.

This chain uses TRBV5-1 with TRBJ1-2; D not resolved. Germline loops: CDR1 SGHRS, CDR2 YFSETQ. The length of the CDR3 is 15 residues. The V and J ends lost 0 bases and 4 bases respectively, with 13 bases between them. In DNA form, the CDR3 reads TGCGCCAGCAGCTTGGAGAGGGAGGGTCGCTATGGCTACACCTTC. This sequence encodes CASSLEREGRYGYTF.

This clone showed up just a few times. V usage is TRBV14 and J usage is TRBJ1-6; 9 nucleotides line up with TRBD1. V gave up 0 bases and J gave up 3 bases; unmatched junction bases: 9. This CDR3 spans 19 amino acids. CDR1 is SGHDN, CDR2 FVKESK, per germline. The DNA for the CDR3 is TGTGCCAGCAGCCAAGATGAATGGGGACAGGGCTACTATAATTCACCCCTCCACTTT. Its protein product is CASSQDEWGQGYYNSPLHF. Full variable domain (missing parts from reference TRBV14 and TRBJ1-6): EAGVTQFPSHSVIEKGQTVTLRCDPISGHDNLYWYRRVMGKEIKFLLHFVKESKQDESGMPNNRFLAERTGGTYSTLKVQPAELEDSGVYFCASSQDEWGQGYYNSPLHFGNGTRLTVT.

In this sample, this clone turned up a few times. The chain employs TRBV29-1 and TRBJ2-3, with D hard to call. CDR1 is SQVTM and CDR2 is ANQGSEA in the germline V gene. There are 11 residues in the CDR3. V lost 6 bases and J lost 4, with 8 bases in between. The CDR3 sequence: CSVLRADTQYF. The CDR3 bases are TGCAGCGTGCTTCGGGCAGATACGCAGTATTTT.

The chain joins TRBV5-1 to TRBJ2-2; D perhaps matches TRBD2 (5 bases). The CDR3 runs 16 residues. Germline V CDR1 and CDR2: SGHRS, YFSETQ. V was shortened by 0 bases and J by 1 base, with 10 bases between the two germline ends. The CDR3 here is CASSLGPGRNTGELFF. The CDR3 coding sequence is TGCGCCAGCAGCTTGGGTCCGGGGAGGAACACCGGGGAGCTGTTTTTT.

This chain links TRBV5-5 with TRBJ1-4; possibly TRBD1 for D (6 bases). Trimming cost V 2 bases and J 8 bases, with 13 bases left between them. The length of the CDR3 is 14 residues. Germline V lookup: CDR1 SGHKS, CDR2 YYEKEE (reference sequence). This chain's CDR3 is CASSFWQGSEKLFF. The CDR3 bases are TGTGCCAGCAGCTTCTGGCAGGGGAGCGAAAAACTGTTTTTT.

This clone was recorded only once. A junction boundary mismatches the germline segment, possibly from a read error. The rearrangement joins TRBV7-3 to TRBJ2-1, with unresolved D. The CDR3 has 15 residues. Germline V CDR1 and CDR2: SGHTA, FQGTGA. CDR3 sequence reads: CASSVTPTPYNEQFF. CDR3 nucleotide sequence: TGTGCCAGCAGCGTAACCCCCACTCCCTACAATGAGCAGTTCTTC.

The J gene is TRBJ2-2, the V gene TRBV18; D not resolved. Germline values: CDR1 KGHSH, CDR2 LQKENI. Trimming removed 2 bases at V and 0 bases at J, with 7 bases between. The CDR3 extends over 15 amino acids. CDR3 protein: CASSPIGANTGELFF. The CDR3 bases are TGTGCCAGCTCACCAATCGGAGCGAACACCGGGGAGCTGTTTTTT.

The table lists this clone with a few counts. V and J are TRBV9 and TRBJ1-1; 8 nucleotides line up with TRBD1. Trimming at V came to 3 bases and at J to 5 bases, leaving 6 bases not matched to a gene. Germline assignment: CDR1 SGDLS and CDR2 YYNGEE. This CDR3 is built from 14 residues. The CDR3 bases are TGTGCCAGCAGCGCGGACAGGGTGGGAACTGAAGCTTTCTTT. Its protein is CASSADRVGTEAFF.

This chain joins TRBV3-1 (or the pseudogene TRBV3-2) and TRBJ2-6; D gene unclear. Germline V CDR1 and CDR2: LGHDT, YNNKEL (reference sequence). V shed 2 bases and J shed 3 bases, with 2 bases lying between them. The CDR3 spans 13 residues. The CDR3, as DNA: TGTGCCAGCAGCCAATATGGGGCCAACGTCCTGACTTTC. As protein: CASSQYGANVLTF.

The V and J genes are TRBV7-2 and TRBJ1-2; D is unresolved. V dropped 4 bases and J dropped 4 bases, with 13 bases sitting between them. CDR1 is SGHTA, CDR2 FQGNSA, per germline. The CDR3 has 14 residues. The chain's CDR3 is CASSWRAPSYGYTF. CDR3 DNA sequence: TGTGCCAGCAGCTGGAGGGCTCCAAGCTATGGCTACACCTTC. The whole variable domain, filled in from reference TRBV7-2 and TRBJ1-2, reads GAGVSQSPSNKVTEKGKDVELRCDPISGHTALYWYRQSLGQGLEFLIYFQGNSAPDKSGLPSDRFSAERTGGSVSTLTIQRTQQEDSAVYLCASSWRAPSYGYTFGSGTRLTVV.

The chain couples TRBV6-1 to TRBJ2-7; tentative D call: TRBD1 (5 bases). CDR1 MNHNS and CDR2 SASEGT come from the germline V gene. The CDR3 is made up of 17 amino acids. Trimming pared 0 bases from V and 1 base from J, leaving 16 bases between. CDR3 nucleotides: TGTGCCAGCAGTGAAGCAAGGGGTCGGCCTTTATCCTACGAGCAGTACTTC. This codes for CASSEARGRPLSYEQYF.

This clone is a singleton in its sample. In DNA form, the CDR3 reads TGCAGCGTGGCGGAACGGGGGGCCGGCGAGCAGTTCTTC. Its translation is CSVAERGAGEQFF. The chain carries TRBV29-1 and TRBJ2-1; D is possibly TRBD2 (7 bases). The V gene lost 6 bases and the J gene lost 10 bases, with 19 bases spanning the gap. The CDR3 has 13 amino acids. The germline CDR1 and CDR2 sequences are SQVTM and ANQGSEA.

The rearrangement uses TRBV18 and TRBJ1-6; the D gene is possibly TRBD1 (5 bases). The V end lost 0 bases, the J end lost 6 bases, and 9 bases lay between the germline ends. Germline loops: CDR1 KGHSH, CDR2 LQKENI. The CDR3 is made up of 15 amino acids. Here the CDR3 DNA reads TGTGCCAGCTCACCACCGGAGGGGTCTAATTCACCCCTCCACTTT. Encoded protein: CASSPPEGSNSPLHF. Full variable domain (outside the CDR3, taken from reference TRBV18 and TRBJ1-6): NAGVMQNPRHLVRRRGQEARLRCSPMKGHSHVYWYRQLPEEGLKFMVYLQKENIIDESGMPKERFSAEFPKEGPSILRIQQVVRGDSAAYFCASSPPEGSNSPLHFGNGTRLTVT.

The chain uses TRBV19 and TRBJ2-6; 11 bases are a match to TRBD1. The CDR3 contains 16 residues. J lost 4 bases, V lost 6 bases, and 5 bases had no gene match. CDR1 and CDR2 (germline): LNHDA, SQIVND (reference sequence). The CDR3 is CASRDRGRTGANVLTF. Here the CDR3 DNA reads TGTGCCAGTAGGGACAGGGGGCGCACGGGGGCCAACGTCCTGACTTTC.